Given below is one T cell receptor beta chain in context. The antigen is unknown. CDR1 SGHRS and CDR2 YFSETQ come from the germline V gene. This CDR3 contains 17 residues. V trimming: 0 bases; J trimming: 3 bases; junction bases outside the gene matches: 9. These data come from a study of glioma-infiltrating T cells. Study-level findings and limits: Tissue-blood divergence was below expectation in non-neoplastic patients, above in gliomas.

TCR alpha and beta CDR3 regions were amplified from RNA using iRepertoire nested multiplex PCR. Each CDR3 protein gets one entry after TCRdb re-called the multiplex PCR reads with MiXCR. The sample contains some 180,000 distinct CDR3 sequences, roughly 32% of which appear only once. The chain is built from TRBV5-1 and TRBJ2-3; 8 nucleotides line up with TRBD1. What was sequenced was glioma tissue, nonneoplastic brain tissue, or PBMCs (not recorded which). This TCR was sampled from a human donor with low-grade glioma or glioblastoma, undergoing nonglioma brain surgery, or in good health (not recorded which). DNA of the CDR3: TGCGCCAGCAGCTTGGCCTTGAGACAGGGGCGGACAGATACGCAGTATTTT. It encodes CASSLALRQGRTDTQYF.